The 9 T cell receptor beta chains reported below all come from one sample, sequenced in a study of cytomegalovirus exposure and HLA in healthy donors. It was with 60 Vbeta and 13 Jbeta primers that the PCR ran. Produced via immunoSEQ multiplex PCR; TCRdb's table is partial and in-frame only. The table shows 150,000 to 200,000 clones, with 80% occurring only once. Material for sequencing was PBMCs. These receptors came from a man aged 25-45 years in good health and CMV-seronegative.

This clone was counted only a few times. The rearrangement links TRBV6-1 to TRBJ1-1; 11 bases are a match to TRBD1. Trimming took 7 bases from V and 0 from J; bases not matched to a gene: 4. Germline V gene lookup returns CDR1 MNHNS and CDR2 SASEGT. The CDR3 loop spans 15 amino acids. The CDR3 protein is CASTGDRGMNTEAFF. The CDR3 nucleotides are TGTGCCAGCACTGGGGACAGGGGGATGAACACTGAAGCTTTCTTT.

The table lists this clone with many counts. The chain is built from TRBV10-2 and TRBJ2-7, with D tentatively TRBD1 (6 bases). V lost 8 bases and J 1 base, leaving 6 bases between the germline ends. Germline CDR1 WSHSY, CDR2 SAAADI. This CDR3 spans 11 amino acids. The CDR3 protein is CASGQSYEQYF. In DNA, the CDR3 is TGCGCCAGCGGACAGTCCTACGAGCAGTACTTC.

The chain is built from TRBV18 and TRBJ2-2; 7 nucleotides line up with TRBD2. Germline-derived CDR1 and CDR2 are KGHSH and LQKENI. V lost 2 bases to trimming and J lost 3 bases; unmatched junction nucleotides: 3. The CDR3 length is 15 residues. CDR3 sequence reads: CASSPRAGDTGELFF. The CDR3 DNA is TGTGCCAGCTCACCAAGGGCGGGAGACACCGGGGAGCTGTTTTTT.

This chain uses TRBV25-1 with TRBJ1-3, with 7 bases that match TRBD1. CDR1 is MGHDK, CDR2 SYGVNS, per germline. This CDR3 has 14 amino acids. Germline trimming cut 4 bases from V and 2 bases from J; bases unmatched to any gene: 2. The CDR3 coding sequence is TGTGCCAGCAGTGCAGGGGGGCCTGGAAACACCATATATTTT. It translates to CASSAGGPGNTIYF.

This rearrangement joins TRBV30 to TRBJ1-4; TRBD1 is a possible D gene (6 bases). Trimming left V 5 bases short and J 6 bases short, with 16 bases between. The CDR3 has 14 amino acids. CDR1 is GTSNPN and CDR2 is SVGIG in the germline V gene (reference sequence). This CDR3 is CAWAMGGGYEKLFF. Here the CDR3 DNA reads TGTGCCTGGGCCATGGGAGGGGGATATGAAAAACTGTTTTTT.

V gene TRBV28 combines with J gene TRBJ2-7; TRBD2 is a possible D gene (6 bases). With 6 bases removed from V and 3 bases from J, the gap between germline ends came to 15 bases. Germline V gene sequence: CDR1 MDHEN, CDR2 SYDVKM. This CDR3 has 14 residues. The CDR3 DNA reads as TGTGCCAGCAGCCCATCGGGACTGCACTACGAGCAGTACTTC. It is translated as CASSPSGLHYEQYF. Based on the CDR3 plus reference TRBV28 and TRBJ2-7, the full variable domain is DVKVTQSSRYLVKRTGEKVFLECVQDMDHENMFWYRQDPGLGLRLIYFSYDVKMKEKGDIPEGYSVSREKKERFSLILESASTNQTSMYLCASSPSGLHYEQYFGPGTRLTVT.

This chain joins TRBV15 and TRBJ2-7; D remains ambiguous. Trimming took 1 base from V and 2 from J, leaving 9 bases between them. Germline values: CDR1 LNHNV, CDR2 YYDKDF (reference sequence). The CDR3 runs 14 residues. CDR3 region: CATSRGGLTYEQYF. The DNA of the CDR3 is TGTGCCACCAGCAGAGGCGGATTAACCTACGAGCAGTACTTC.

The chain links TRBV4-3 to TRBJ1-5; no clear D gene. The CDR3 runs 13 residues. Trimming stripped 1 base from V and 4 bases from J, with 5 bases between. CDR1 and CDR2 (germline): LGHNA, YSLEER. The CDR3: CASSQGANQPQHF. In nucleotides, the CDR3 is TGCGCCAGCAGCCAAGGGGCTAATCAGCCCCAGCATTTT.

This chain's CDR3 is CASSSGTGTGELFF. In nucleotides, the CDR3 is TGTGCCAGCAGCTCCGGGACAGGAACCGGGGAGCTGTTTTTT. The rearrangement joins TRBV5-6 to TRBJ2-2; 8 bases fit TRBD1. Germline CDR1 is SGHDT and CDR2 is YYEEEE. CDR3 length: 14 residues. The ends lost 3 bases at V and 5 bases at J; junction bases unmatched: 3. Supplemented by reference TRBV5-6 and TRBJ2-2, the full variable domain reads DAGVTQSPTHLIKTRGQQVTLRCSPKSGHDTVSWYQQALGQGPQFIFQYYEEEERQRGNFPDRFSGHQFPNYSSELNVNALLLGDSALYLCASSSGTGTGELFFGEGSRLTVL.